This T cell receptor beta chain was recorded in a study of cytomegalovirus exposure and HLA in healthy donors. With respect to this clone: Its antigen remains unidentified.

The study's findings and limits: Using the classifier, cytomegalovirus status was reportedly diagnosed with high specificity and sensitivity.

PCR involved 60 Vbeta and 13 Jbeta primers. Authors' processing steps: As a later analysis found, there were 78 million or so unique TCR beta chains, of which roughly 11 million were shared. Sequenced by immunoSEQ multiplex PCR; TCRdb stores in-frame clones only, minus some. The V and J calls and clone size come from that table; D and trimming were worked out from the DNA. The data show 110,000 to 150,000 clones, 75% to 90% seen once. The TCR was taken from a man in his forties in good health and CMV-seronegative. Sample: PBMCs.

In DNA form, the CDR3 reads TGTGCCAGCAGTTTAAGTCAGGGGAGCACTGAAGCTTTCTTT. It specifies CASSLSQGSTEAFF. This chain connects TRBV27 to TRBJ1-1, with D perhaps TRBD1 (6 bases). V dropped 2 bases and J dropped 4 bases, with 11 bases sitting between them. This CDR3 has 14 residues. The germline gives CDR1 MNHEY, CDR2 SMNVEV (reference sequence).